The source of this TCR beta chain is a study of long-term antiretroviral therapy in people with HIV. Broader study findings: In HIV, the repertoires covered a tighter span of CDR3 lengths than in controls. Clones with expansion before ART led the repertoire at all time points.

As for this clone: What it recognizes is unknown.

Sequencing used immunoSEQ v3.0 at survey level. Assay: immunoSEQ multiplex PCR; the TCRdb copy retains only in-frame clones and omits some. Among about 36,000 clones listed, 75% to 85% were seen once. Treatment locations for all participants with HIV were in the United States. About 1-11 million cryopreserved PBMC were held in samples before DNA extraction. This clonotype was sampled from a man aged 25 to 40 with HIV. The material was unsorted PBMCs, obtained 3.4 years after starting antiretroviral therapy.

CDR3 nucleotide sequence: TGTGCCAGCAGCGCGTCACAGGGGCACACCGGGGAGCTGTTTTTT. It yields the protein CASSASQGHTGELFF. This chain joins TRBV5-5 and TRBJ2-2, with TRBD1 identical over 7 bases. Germline V gene data show CDR1 as SGHKS and CDR2 as YYEKEE (reference sequence). V trimming: 4 bases; J trimming: 3 bases; junction bases outside the gene matches: 6. This CDR3 is 15 amino acids long.